Following are 14 T cell receptor beta chains from one sample sequenced in a study of cytomegalovirus exposure and HLA in healthy donors. Primers for the PCR totalled 60 Vbeta and 13 Jbeta. Method: immunoSEQ multiplex PCR; TCRdb's copy keeps in-frame clones and lacks some. This sample carries some 150,000 clones, roughly 80% of them seen once, and the ten largest clones take around 13%. The sample comprised PBMCs. All receptors come from a man aged 30-40 years in good health and CMV-seropositive.

This CDR3 reads CASSSPTGAVEQYF. The CDR3 region has the DNA TGTGCCAGCAGCTCCCCAACAGGGGCGGTCGAGCAGTACTTC. The chain combines TRBV5-4 with TRBJ2-7; 7 nucleotides line up with TRBD1. The germline V gene encodes CDR1 SGHNT and CDR2 YYREEE (reference sequence). CDR3 length: 14 residues. V lost 3 bases to trimming and J lost 6 bases; unmatched junction nucleotides: 9.

The rearrangement links TRBV19 to TRBJ2-1, with TRBD2 as a possible D gene (6 bases). V lost 8 bases and J lost 9, with 20 bases in between. The CDR3 extends over 14 amino acids. The germline CDR1 and CDR2 sequences are LNHDA and SQIVND (reference sequence). The CDR3 nucleotides read TGTGCCAGTGGGGGGATCCCGATCGATGGTGAGCAGTTCTTC. It codes for CASGGIPIDGEQFF. The whole variable domain, remainder taken from reference TRBV19 and TRBJ2-1, is DGGITQSPKYLFRKEGQNVTLSCEQNLNHDAMYWYRQDPGQGLRLIYYSQIVNDFQKGDIAEGYSVSREKKESFPLTVTSAQKNPTAFYLCASGGIPIDGEQFFGPGTRLTVL.

This chain joins TRBV28 and TRBJ2-1, with D hard to call. CDR1 MDHEN and CDR2 SYDVKM come from the germline V gene. Trimming took 5 bases from V and 3 from J, leaving 11 bases between them. The CDR3 consists of 14 residues. The CDR3 nucleotides read TGTGCCAGCAGTAGTAGGCTAGTCTACAATGAGCAGTTCTTC. This codes for CASSSRLVYNEQFF.

The rearrangement uses TRBV15 and TRBJ2-3, with D perhaps TRBD2 (5 bases). Trimming stripped 3 bases from V and 2 bases from J, with 9 bases between. Germline V gene sequence: CDR1 LNHNV, CDR2 YYDKDF (reference sequence). The CDR3 length is 14 residues. The CDR3 loop is CATSRTINTDTQYF. DNA for the CDR3: TGTGCCACCAGCAGGACTATAAACACAGATACGCAGTATTTT.

This chain links TRBV7-3 with TRBJ2-6, with 7 bases that match TRBD1. Germline trimming cut 5 bases from V and 2 bases from J; bases unmatched to any gene: 3. The length of the CDR3 is 15 residues. In germline, CDR1 is SGHTA, CDR2 FQGTGA. CDR3 sequence reads: CASSRDSAGANVLTF. The DNA for the CDR3 is TGTGCCAGCAGCCGGGACAGCGCTGGGGCCAACGTCCTGACTTTC.

The chain combines TRBV11-3 with TRBJ2-1; D is unresolved. The CDR3 runs to 13 residues. Trimming removed 2 bases from V and 3 bases from J, with 5 bases in between. Germline CDR1 is SGHNT and CDR2 is YENEEA. The DNA for the CDR3 is TGTGCCAGCAGCTTAAACGGCTACAATGAGCAGTTCTTC. Translation gives CASSLNGYNEQFF.

This chain uses TRBV7-9 with TRBJ1-1; D may be TRBD1 (6 bases). Per germline, CDR1 SEHNR and CDR2 FQNEAQ (reference sequence). Deletions cut 5 bases from V and 10 bases from J, with 20 bases between. This CDR3 has 14 amino acids. The CDR3 loop is CASSPDGGARAAFF. CDR3 nucleotides: TGTGCCAGCAGCCCGGACGGGGGGGCGAGGGCAGCTTTCTTT. The entire variable domain, with the rest obtained from reference TRBV7-9 and TRBJ1-1, is as follows: DTGVSQNPRHKITKRGQNVTFRCDPISEHNRLYWYRQTLGQGPEFLTYFQNEAQLEKSRLLSDRFSAERPKGSFSTLEIQRTEQGDSAMYLCASSPDGGARAAFFGQGTRLTVV.

The chain recombines TRBV27 with TRBJ1-2; D might be TRBD1 (6 bases). The CDR3 spans 13 residues. Germline-derived CDR1 and CDR2 are MNHEY and SMNVEV (reference sequence). V shed 6 bases and J shed 8 bases, with 16 bases lying between them. CDR3 in amino acids: CASSTTGSGGYTF. The CDR3 DNA reads TGTGCCAGCAGCACGACAGGATCCGGGGGCTACACCTTC.

The chain employs TRBV7-3 and TRBJ2-5, with 7 bases fitting TRBD1. J was trimmed by 2 bases and V by 0 bases; bases with no gene match: 30. The CDR3 consists of 24 residues. Germline V CDR1 and CDR2: SGHTA, FQGTGA. The CDR3 spells CASSLTELGGTNKGALQGQETQYF. The CDR3 nucleotides read TGTGCCAGCAGCTTAACGGAACTTGGGGGCACTAACAAGGGGGCCCTCCAGGGTCAAGAGACCCAGTACTTC.

There are a few counts of this clone. The rearrangement uses TRBV28 and TRBJ2-7; 7 bases are a match to TRBD1. The CDR3 spans 13 residues. The V gene's germline CDR1 is MDHEN and CDR2 SYDVKM. V trimming: 6 bases; J trimming: 7 bases; junction bases outside the gene matches: 9. The CDR3 reads CASSLRDSREQYF. The DNA of the CDR3 is TGTGCCAGCAGCCTCCGGGACAGCCGGGAGCAGTACTTC. The full variable domain, with the rest looked up from reference TRBV28 and TRBJ2-7, is DVKVTQSSRYLVKRTGEKVFLECVQDMDHENMFWYRQDPGLGLRLIYFSYDVKMKEKGDIPEGYSVSREKKERFSLILESASTNQTSMYLCASSLRDSREQYFGPGTRLTVT.

The chain employs TRBV18 and TRBJ2-2, with a possible D match to TRBD1 (6 bases). V dropped 5 bases and J dropped 1 base, with 11 bases sitting between them. The V gene's germline CDR1 is KGHSH and CDR2 LQKENI. CDR3 length: 15 amino acids. DNA for the CDR3: TGTGCCAGCTCATCCCGGGACAAGAACACCGGGGAGCTGTTTTTT. Protein product: CASSSRDKNTGELFF.

The rearrangement links TRBV11-1 to TRBJ1-1; 7 bases match TRBD1. V dropped 7 bases and J dropped 2; count of bases not matched to a gene: 4. Looked up from germline, CDR1 is SGHAT and CDR2 is FQDESV (reference sequence). This CDR3 contains 13 residues. As DNA, the CDR3 is TGTGCCAGCAAGGGGACAGTAAACACTGAAGCTTTCTTT. Its protein is CASKGTVNTEAFF. Full variable domain (remainder filled in from reference TRBV11-1 and TRBJ1-1): EAEVAQSPRYKITEKSQAVAFWCDPISGHATLYWYRQILGQGPELLVQFQDESVVDDSQLPKDRFSAERLKGVDSTLKIQPAELGDSAMYLCASKGTVNTEAFFGQGTRLTVV.

This clone occurred once. The chain carries TRBV7-9 and TRBJ2-2, with D possibly being TRBD2 (6 bases). This CDR3 spans 18 amino acids. The V end lost 0 bases, the J end lost 3 bases, and 17 bases lay between the germline ends. Germline CDR1 is SEHNR and CDR2 is FQNEAQ (reference sequence). This chain's CDR3 is CASSLAGVAEDYTGELFF. As DNA, the CDR3 is TGTGCCAGCAGCTTAGCGGGAGTAGCGGAGGACTACACCGGGGAGCTGTTTTTT.

Only one count was recorded for this clone. This chain's CDR3 is CASKEGGYEQFF. The DNA of the CDR3 is TGTGCCAGCAAGGAGGGAGGGTATGAGCAGTTCTTC. This rearrangement joins TRBV28 to TRBJ2-1, with 7 bases fitting TRBD2. The CDR3 length is 12 residues. V trimming: 7 bases; J trimming: 8 bases; junction bases outside the gene matches: 5. From germline, CDR1 is MDHEN and CDR2 SYDVKM.